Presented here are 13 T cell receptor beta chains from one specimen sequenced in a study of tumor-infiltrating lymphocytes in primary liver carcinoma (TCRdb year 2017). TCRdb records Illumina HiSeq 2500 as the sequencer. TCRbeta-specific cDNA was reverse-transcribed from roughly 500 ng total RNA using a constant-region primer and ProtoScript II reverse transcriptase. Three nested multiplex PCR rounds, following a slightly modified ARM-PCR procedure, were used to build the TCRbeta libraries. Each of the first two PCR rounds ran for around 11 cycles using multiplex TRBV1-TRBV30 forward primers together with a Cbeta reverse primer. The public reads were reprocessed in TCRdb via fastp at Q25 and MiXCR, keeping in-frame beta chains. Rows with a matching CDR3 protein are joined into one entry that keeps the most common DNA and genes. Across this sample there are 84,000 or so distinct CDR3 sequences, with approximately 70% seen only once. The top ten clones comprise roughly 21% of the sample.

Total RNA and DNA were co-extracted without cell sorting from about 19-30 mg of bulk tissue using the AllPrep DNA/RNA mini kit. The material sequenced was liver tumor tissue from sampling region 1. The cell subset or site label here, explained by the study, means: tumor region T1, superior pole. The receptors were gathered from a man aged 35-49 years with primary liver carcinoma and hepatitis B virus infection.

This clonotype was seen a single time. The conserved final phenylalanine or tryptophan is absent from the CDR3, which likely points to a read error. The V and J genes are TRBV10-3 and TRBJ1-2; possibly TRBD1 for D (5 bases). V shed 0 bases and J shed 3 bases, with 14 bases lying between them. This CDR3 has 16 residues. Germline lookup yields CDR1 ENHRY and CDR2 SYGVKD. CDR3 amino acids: CAISESKGQGDYGYTI. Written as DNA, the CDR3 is TGTGCCATCAGTGAGTCAAAAGGGCAGGGAGACTATGGCTACACCATC.

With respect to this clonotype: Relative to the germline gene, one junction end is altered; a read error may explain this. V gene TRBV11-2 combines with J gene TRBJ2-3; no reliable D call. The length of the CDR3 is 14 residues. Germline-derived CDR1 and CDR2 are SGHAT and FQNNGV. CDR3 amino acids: CASGPGSTSDTQFF. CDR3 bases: TGTGCCAGCGGCCCGGGCTCCACGTCAGATACGCAGTTTTTT.

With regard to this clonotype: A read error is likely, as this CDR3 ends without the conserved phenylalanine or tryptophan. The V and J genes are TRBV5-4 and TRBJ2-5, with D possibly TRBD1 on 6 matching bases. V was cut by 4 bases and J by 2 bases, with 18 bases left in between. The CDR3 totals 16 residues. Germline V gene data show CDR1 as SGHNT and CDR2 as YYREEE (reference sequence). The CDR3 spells CASSNDRARGQETQYS. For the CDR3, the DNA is TGTGCCAGCAGCAACGACCGGGCCAGGGGACAAGAGACCCAGTACTCC.

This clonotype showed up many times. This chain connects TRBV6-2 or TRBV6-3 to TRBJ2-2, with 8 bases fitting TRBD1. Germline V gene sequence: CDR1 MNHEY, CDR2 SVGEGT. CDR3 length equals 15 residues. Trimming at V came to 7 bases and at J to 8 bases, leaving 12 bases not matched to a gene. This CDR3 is CASTLAGGTSGELFF. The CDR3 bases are TGTGCCAGCACATTGGCAGGGGGCACTTCAGGGGAGCTGTTTTTT.

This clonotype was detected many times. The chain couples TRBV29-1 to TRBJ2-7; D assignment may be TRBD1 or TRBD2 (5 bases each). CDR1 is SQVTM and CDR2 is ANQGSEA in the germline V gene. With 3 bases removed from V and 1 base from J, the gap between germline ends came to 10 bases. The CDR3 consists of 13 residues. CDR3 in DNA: TGCAGCGTTGACAGGGACGGATCCTACGAGCAGTACTTC. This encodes CSVDRDGSYEQYF.

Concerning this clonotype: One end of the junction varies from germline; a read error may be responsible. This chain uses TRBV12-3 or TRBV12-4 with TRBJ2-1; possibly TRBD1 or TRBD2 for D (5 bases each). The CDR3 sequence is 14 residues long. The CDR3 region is CDSTTGQRGNEQFF. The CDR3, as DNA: TGCGACAGTACTACAGGTCAGAGGGGCAACGAGCAGTTCTTC.

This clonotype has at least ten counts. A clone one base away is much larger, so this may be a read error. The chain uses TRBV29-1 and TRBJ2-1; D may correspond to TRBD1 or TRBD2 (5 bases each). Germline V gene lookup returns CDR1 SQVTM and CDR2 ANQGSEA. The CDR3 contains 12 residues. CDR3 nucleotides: TGCAGCGTTGACGAGGGGTACAATGAGCAGCTCTTC. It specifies CSVDEGYNEQLF.

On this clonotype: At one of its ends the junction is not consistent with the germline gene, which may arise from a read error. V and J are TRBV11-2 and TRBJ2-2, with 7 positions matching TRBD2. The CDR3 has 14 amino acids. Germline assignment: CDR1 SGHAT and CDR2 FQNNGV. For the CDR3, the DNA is TGTGCCACCAGCCTGCGACTAGCATCCGGGGAGCTGTTTTTT. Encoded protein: CATSLRLASGELFF.

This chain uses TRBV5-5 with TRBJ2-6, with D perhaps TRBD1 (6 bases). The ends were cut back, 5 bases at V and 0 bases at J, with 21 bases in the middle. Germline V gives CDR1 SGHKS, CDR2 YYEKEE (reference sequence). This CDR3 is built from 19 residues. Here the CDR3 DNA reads TGTGCCAGCAGTCGCCTTCCGGGACATGGCCTCTCTGGGGCCAACGTCCTGACTTTC. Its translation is CASSRLPGHGLSGANVLTF.

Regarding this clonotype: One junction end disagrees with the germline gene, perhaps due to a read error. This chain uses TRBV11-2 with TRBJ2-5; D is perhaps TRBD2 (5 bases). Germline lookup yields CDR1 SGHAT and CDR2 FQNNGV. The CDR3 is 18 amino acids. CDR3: CASSLRPGLAAYQETQHF. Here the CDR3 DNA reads TGTGCCAGCAGCTTACGTCCTGGACTGGCGGCGTACCAGGAGACCCAGCACTTC.

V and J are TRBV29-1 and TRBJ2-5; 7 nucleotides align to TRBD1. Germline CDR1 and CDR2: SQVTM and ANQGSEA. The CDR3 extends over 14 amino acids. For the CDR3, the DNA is TGCATCGCAAGACAGGGAATGAACCAAGAGACCCAGTACTTC. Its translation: CIARQGMNQETQYF.

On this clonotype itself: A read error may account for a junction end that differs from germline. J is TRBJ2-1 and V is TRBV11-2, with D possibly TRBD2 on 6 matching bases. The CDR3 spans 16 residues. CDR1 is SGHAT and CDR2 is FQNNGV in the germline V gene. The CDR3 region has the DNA TGTGCCAGCAGCCACTTGACTAGTGGGAGGTCCAATGAGCTGTTCTTC. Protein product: CASSHLTSGRSNELFF. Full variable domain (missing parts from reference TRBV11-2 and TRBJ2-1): EAGVAQSPRYKIIEKRQSVAFWCNPISGHATLYWYQQILGQGPKLLIQFQNNGVVDDSQLPKDRFSAERLKGVDSTLKIQPAKLEDSAVYLCASSHLTSGRSNELFFGPGTRLTVL.

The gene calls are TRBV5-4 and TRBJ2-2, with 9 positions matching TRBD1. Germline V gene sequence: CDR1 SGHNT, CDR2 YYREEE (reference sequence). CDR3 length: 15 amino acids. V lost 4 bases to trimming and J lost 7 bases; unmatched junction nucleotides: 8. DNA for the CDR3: TGTGCCAGCAGCCTTCTTGACAGGGGGAACGGGGAGCTGTTTTTT. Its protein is CASSLLDRGNGELFF.